Each of the 23 T cell receptor beta chains below was sequenced from the same sample in a study of T cell changes during pregnancy in multiple sclerosis. Repertoires were generated with immunoSEQ multiplex PCR, while TCRdb's copy carries only in-frame clones and drops some. Among approximately 69,000 clones listed, over 85% were seen once. Sequencing was performed on peripheral blood, taken in the second trimester of pregnancy. Source of these receptors: a female donor in good health, enrolled as a control in a pregnancy study.

The V call is TRBV4-3, the J call TRBJ2-6; TRBD2 is a possible D gene (5 bases). Germline lookup yields CDR1 LGHNA and CDR2 YSLEER. This CDR3 is built from 19 residues. V was clipped by 1 base and J by 0 bases, with 16 bases between them. CDR3 DNA: TGCGCCAGCAGCCAAGCTCGCTGGCCAGGAGGCTCTGGGGCCAACGTCCTGACTTTC. Protein product: CASSQARWPGGSGANVLTF.

This clone was observed a single time. This chain links TRBV5-1 with TRBJ1-6, with a possible D match to TRBD1 (6 bases). The CDR3 consists of 14 residues. V was cut by 0 bases and J by 7 bases, with 8 bases left in between. Germline V lookup: CDR1 SGHRS, CDR2 YFSETQ. The CDR3 spells CASSLGTANSPLHF. In DNA form, the CDR3 reads TGCGCCAGCAGCTTGGGGACAGCCAATTCACCCCTCCACTTT.

The chain recombines TRBV7-9 with TRBJ2-7; a possible D gene is TRBD1 (6 bases). The germline V gene has CDR1 SEHNR and CDR2 FQNEAQ (reference sequence). The ends were cut back, 2 bases at V and 6 bases at J, with 14 bases in the middle. This CDR3 is built from 14 residues. The CDR3: CASSLLTGRGEQYF. The DNA of the CDR3 is TGTGCCAGCAGCTTATTGACAGGCCGGGGCGAGCAGTACTTC.

The V and J genes are TRBV6-5 and TRBJ1-1; D is unclear. The CDR3 is 13 amino acids. Germline V gene sequence: CDR1 MNHEY, CDR2 SVGAGI. Between the trimmed V and J ends, which lost 2 bases and 10 bases, there was a span of 14 bases. DNA of the CDR3: TGTGCCAGCAGTTACAGGCAGGCCTCGTCAGCTTTCTTT. As protein: CASSYRQASSAFF.

As regards this clone: At one end, the junction sequence differs from germline, possibly due to a read error. The chain joins TRBV4-2 to TRBJ2-7, with 9 bases identical to TRBD2. Germline loops: CDR1 LGHNA, CDR2 YNFKEQ. The CDR3 loop spans 13 amino acids. CDR3 DNA sequence: TGTGCCAGCAGCCAAGATGGGGCTAGCGGGACAACCTTC. Its protein is CASSQDGASGTTF.

This chain uses TRBV19 with TRBJ2-4, with D possibly being TRBD1 (6 bases). Germline-derived CDR1 and CDR2 are LNHDA and SQIVND (reference sequence). V was shortened by 5 bases and J by 4 bases, with 12 bases between the two germline ends. CDR3 size: 14 residues. In nucleotides, the CDR3 is TGTGCCAGTAGTGCCGGGACAAGAAAAAACATTCAGTACTTC. As protein: CASSAGTRKNIQYF.

The chain uses TRBV7-9 and TRBJ2-2; perhaps TRBD2 as D (5 bases). There are 17 residues in the CDR3. With 5 bases removed from V and 0 bases from J, the gap between germline ends came to 16 bases. Germline V gene lookup returns CDR1 SEHNR and CDR2 FQNEAQ (reference sequence). The CDR3 spells CASSPPRGASNTGELFF. CDR3 sequence (DNA): TGTGCCAGCAGCCCCCCTCGGGGAGCATCGAACACCGGGGAGCTGTTTTTT.

The chain recombines TRBV30 with TRBJ1-4; 9 nucleotides align to TRBD1. The V gene's germline CDR1 is GTSNPN and CDR2 SVGIG (reference sequence). J gave up 8 bases and V 0 bases, and 7 bases lay outside the gene matches. The CDR3 spans 15 residues. CDR3 coding DNA: TGTGCCTGGAGTGTACGAAAGGGGACAGGGGAAAAACTGTTTTTT. Translating it yields CAWSVRKGTGEKLFF.

The chain employs TRBV7-9 and TRBJ1-4; D is possibly TRBD1 (5 bases). Per the germline V gene, CDR1 is SEHNR and CDR2 is FQNEAQ (reference sequence). The CDR3 extends over 16 amino acids. V was cut by 2 bases and J by 3 bases, with 13 bases left in between. The CDR3 region has the DNA TGTGCCAGCAGCTTAAATCAGGGATTGGCTAATGAAAAACTGTTTTTT. Translation: CASSLNQGLANEKLFF.

The chain carries TRBV18 and TRBJ1-3; maybe TRBD1 (6 bases). CDR1 is KGHSH and CDR2 is LQKENI in the germline V gene. V shed 3 bases and J shed 0 bases, with 9 bases lying between them. The CDR3 runs 15 residues. For the CDR3, the DNA is TGTGCCAGCTCACCGCGACAGGCCTCTGGAAACACCATATATTTT. As protein: CASSPRQASGNTIYF.

This chain connects TRBV5-5 to TRBJ2-6, with TRBD1 identical over 7 bases. V gave up 4 bases and J gave up 0 bases; unmatched junction bases: 7. The CDR3 consists of 17 residues. Germline lookup yields CDR1 SGHKS and CDR2 YYEKEE (reference sequence). The CDR3 DNA is TGTGCCAGCAGCGGGACAGCGTCCGTCTCTGGGGCCAACGTCCTGACTTTC. It translates to CASSGTASVSGANVLTF.

This clone came up once. CDR3 DNA sequence: TGTGCCAGCAGTTTCTTAGGACTATCCGGGGAGCTGTTTTTT. This encodes CASSFLGLSGELFF. The chain carries TRBV27 and TRBJ2-2; TRBD2 might be the D (6 bases). V was trimmed by 3 bases and J by 6 bases, leaving 11 bases between them. CDR3 size: 14 residues. Germline lookup yields CDR1 MNHEY and CDR2 SMNVEV (reference sequence).

The chain is built from TRBV2 and TRBJ1-2, with 7 bases identical to TRBD1. This CDR3 is built from 14 residues. V lost 7 bases to trimming and J lost 4 bases; unmatched junction nucleotides: 9. The germline V gene has CDR1 SNHLY and CDR2 FYNNEI. CDR3 loop: CASTSEGAGYGYTF. The CDR3 nucleotides read TGTGCCAGCACCTCCGAGGGGGCGGGCTATGGCTACACCTTC.

V gene TRBV4-3 combines with J gene TRBJ2-1; the match to TRBD1 covers 10 bases. Germline V gives CDR1 LGHNA, CDR2 YSLEER. The CDR3 spans 16 residues. V dropped 0 bases and J dropped 2; count of bases not matched to a gene: 1. In nucleotides, the CDR3 is TGCGCCAGCAGCCAAGAAGGACAGGGGGCCTACAATGAGCAGTTCTTC. Protein: CASSQEGQGAYNEQFF.

J is TRBJ2-7 and V is TRBV5-1, with D maybe TRBD2 (6 bases). V lost 0 bases and J 6 bases, leaving 7 bases between the germline ends. CDR1 SGHRS and CDR2 YFSETQ come from the germline V gene. The CDR3 has 12 residues. CDR3 loop: CASSLDGGEQYF. Written as DNA, the CDR3 is TGCGCCAGCAGCTTGGACGGGGGCGAGCAGTACTTC. The full variable domain, with the rest looked up from reference TRBV5-1 and TRBJ2-7, is KAGVTQTPRYLIKTRGQQVTLSCSPISGHRSVSWYQQTPGQGLQFLFEYFSETQRNKGNFPGRFSGRQFSNSRSEMNVSTLELGDSALYLCASSLDGGEQYFGPGTRLTVT.

The chain combines TRBV4-1 with TRBJ2-7; 9 bases align to TRBD2. Losses at the gene ends were 0 bases for V and 3 bases for J; bases not matched to a gene: 12. In germline, CDR1 is MGHRA, CDR2 YSYEKL. This CDR3 is built from 18 residues. DNA for the CDR3: TGCGCCAGCAGCCAAGATGAGCGGGGACTAGCTGCGGGCTACGAGCAGTACTTC. This sequence encodes CASSQDERGLAAGYEQYF.

The chain uses TRBV28 and TRBJ2-7, with a possible D match to TRBD1 (6 bases). CDR1 is MDHEN, CDR2 SYDVKM, per germline. Trimming pared 1 base from V and 7 bases from J, leaving 14 bases between. This CDR3 spans 14 amino acids. The CDR3 here is CASSLLQGSREQYF. CDR3 in DNA: TGTGCCAGCAGTTTATTACAGGGCTCACGGGAGCAGTACTTC.

This chain uses TRBV30 with TRBJ1-4, with 9 positions matching TRBD1. Germline lookup yields CDR1 GTSNPN and CDR2 SVGIG (reference sequence). The CDR3 sequence is 12 residues long. After removal of 7 bases from V and 5 bases from J, the junction contained 2 bases not matched to a gene. The CDR3 spells CASGQGNEKLFF. In nucleotides, the CDR3 is TGTGCCTCCGGACAGGGGAATGAAAAACTGTTTTTT. Variable domain in full (rest from reference TRBV30 and TRBJ1-4): SQTIHQWPATLVQPVGSPLSLECTVEGTSNPNLYWYRQAAGRGLQLLFYSVGIGQISSEVPQNLSASRPQDRQFILSSKKLLLSDSGFYLCASGQGNEKLFFGSGTQLSVL.

V is TRBV27 and J is TRBJ2-7; perhaps TRBD1 as D (6 bases). Between the trimmed V and J ends, which lost 6 bases and 10 bases, there was a span of 16 bases. Germline V lookup: CDR1 MNHEY, CDR2 SMNVEV (reference sequence). There are 12 residues in the CDR3. The CDR3 DNA sequence: TGTGCCAGCAGGACTCCTACAGGGAACCAGTACTTC. This sequence encodes CASRTPTGNQYF.

This chain joins TRBV28 and TRBJ1-6; D is possibly TRBD1 (6 bases). The CDR3 extends over 15 amino acids. V lost 6 bases to trimming and J lost 2 bases, with 11 bases between them. CDR1 and CDR2 (germline): MDHEN, SYDVKM. The CDR3 reads CASRQQGTYNSPLHF. In DNA, the CDR3 is TGTGCCAGCAGACAACAGGGTACCTATAATTCACCCCTCCACTTT.

The V and J genes are TRBV7-2 and TRBJ2-6; possibly TRBD2 for D (5 bases). This CDR3 has 17 amino acids. V shed 1 base and J shed 0 bases, with 10 bases lying between them. The germline gives CDR1 SGHTA, CDR2 FQGNSA. CDR3: CASSLVLGSSGANVLTF. CDR3 bases: TGTGCCAGCAGCTTAGTTTTAGGGAGCTCTGGGGCCAACGTCCTGACTTTC. Based on the CDR3 plus reference TRBV7-2 and TRBJ2-6, the full variable domain is GAGVSQSPSNKVTEKGKDVELRCDPISGHTALYWYRQSLGQGLEFLIYFQGNSAPDKSGLPSDRFSAERTGGSVSTLTIQRTQQEDSAVYLCASSLVLGSSGANVLTFGAGSRLTVL.

V is TRBV25-1 and J is TRBJ2-7; no clear D gene. CDR1 and CDR2 from the germline V gene are MGHDK and SYGVNS. V dropped 0 bases and J dropped 6 bases, with 15 bases sitting between them. CDR3 size: 15 residues. The CDR3 DNA follows: TGTGCCAGCAGTGAATATAAAGAAACGGAGTGCGAGCAGTACTTC. Its translation: CASSEYKETECEQYF.

V and J are TRBV11-2 and TRBJ2-5; tentatively, D is TRBD1 (5 bases). The CDR3 runs to 13 residues. Trimming took 1 base from V and 7 from J, leaving 10 bases between them. Germline V lookup: CDR1 SGHAT, CDR2 FQNNGV. The CDR3 bases are TGTGCCAGCAGCTTAGGGCTTCAGGGGACCCAGTACTTC. This translates into CASSLGLQGTQYF.